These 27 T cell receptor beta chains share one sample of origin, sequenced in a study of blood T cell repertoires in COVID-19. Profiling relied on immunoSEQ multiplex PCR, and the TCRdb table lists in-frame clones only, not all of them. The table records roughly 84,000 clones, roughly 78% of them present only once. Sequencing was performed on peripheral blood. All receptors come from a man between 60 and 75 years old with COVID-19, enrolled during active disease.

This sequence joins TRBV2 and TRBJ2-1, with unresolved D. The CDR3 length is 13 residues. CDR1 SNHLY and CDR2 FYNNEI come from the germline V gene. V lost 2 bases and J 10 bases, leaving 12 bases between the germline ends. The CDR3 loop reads CASSELSSWEQFF. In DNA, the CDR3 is TGTGCCAGCAGTGAATTGAGTAGCTGGGAGCAGTTCTTC.

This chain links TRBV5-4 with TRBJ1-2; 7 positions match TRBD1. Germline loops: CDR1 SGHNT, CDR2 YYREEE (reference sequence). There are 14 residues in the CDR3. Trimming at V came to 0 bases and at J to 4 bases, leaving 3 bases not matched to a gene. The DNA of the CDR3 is TGTGCCAGCAGCTTGGACAGGGGATTCTATGGCTACACCTTC. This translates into CASSLDRGFYGYTF.

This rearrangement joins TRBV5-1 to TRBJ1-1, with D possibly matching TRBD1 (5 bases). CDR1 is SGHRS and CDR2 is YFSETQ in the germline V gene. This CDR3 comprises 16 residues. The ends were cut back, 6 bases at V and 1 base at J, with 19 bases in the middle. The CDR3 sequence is CASTTQAGGRNTEAFF. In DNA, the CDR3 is TGCGCCAGCACCACACAGGCCGGGGGTCGGAACACTGAAGCTTTCTTT. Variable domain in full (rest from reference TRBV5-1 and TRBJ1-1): KAGVTQTPRYLIKTRGQQVTLSCSPISGHRSVSWYQQTPGQGLQFLFEYFSETQRNKGNFPGRFSGRQFSNSRSEMNVSTLELGDSALYLCASTTQAGGRNTEAFFGQGTRLTVV.

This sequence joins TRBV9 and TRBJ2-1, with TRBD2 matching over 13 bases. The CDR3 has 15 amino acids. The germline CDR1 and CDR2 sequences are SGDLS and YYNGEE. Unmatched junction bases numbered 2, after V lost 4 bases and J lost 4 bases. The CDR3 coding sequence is TGTGCCAGCAGCACTAGCGGGGGGGCGTACAATGAGCAGTTCTTC. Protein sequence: CASSTSGGAYNEQFF.

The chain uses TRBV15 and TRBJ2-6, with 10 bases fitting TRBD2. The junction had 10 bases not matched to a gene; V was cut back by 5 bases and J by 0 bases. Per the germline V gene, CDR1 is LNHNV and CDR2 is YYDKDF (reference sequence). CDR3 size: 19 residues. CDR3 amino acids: CATSRVRTSGHSGANVLTF. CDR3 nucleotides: TGTGCCACCAGCCGAGTCCGGACTAGCGGACACTCTGGGGCCAACGTCCTGACTTTC.

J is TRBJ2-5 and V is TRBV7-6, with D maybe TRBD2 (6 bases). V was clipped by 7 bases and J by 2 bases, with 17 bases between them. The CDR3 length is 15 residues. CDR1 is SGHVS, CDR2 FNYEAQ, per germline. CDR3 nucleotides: TGTGCCAGCATCGTAGGGGCTAGCGCACAAGAGACCCAGTACTTC. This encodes CASIVGASAQETQYF.

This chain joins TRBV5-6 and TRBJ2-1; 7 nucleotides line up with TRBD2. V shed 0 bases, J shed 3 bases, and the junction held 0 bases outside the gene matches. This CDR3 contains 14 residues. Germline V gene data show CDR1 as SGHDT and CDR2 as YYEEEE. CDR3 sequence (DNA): TGTGCCAGCAGCTTGGGGGACTACTACAATGAGCAGTTCTTC. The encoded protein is CASSLGDYYNEQFF. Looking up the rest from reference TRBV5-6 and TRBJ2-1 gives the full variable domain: DAGVTQSPTHLIKTRGQQVTLRCSPKSGHDTVSWYQQALGQGPQFIFQYYEEEERQRGNFPDRFSGHQFPNYSSELNVNALLLGDSALYLCASSLGDYYNEQFFGPGTRLTVL.

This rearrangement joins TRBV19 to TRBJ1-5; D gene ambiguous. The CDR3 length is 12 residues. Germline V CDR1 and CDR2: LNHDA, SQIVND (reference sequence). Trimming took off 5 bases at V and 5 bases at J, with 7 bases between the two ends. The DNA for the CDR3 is TGTGCCAGTAGTCGGCGGGATCAGCCCCAGCATTTT. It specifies CASSRRDQPQHF.

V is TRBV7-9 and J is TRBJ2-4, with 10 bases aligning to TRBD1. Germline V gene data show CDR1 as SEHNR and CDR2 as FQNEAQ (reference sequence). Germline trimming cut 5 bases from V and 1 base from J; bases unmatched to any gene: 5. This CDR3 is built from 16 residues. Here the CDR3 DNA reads TGTGCCAGCAGCCCGGGACAGGGGTACGCCAAAAACATTCAGTACTTC. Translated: CASSPGQGYAKNIQYF. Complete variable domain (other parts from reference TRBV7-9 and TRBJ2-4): DTGVSQNPRHKITKRGQNVTFRCDPISEHNRLYWYRQTLGQGPEFLTYFQNEAQLEKSRLLSDRFSAERPKGSFSTLEIQRTEQGDSAMYLCASSPGQGYAKNIQYFGAGTRLSVL.

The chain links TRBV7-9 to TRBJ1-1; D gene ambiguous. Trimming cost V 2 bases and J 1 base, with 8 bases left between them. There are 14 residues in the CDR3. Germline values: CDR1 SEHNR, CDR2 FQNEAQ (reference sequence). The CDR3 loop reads CASSLSSGNTEAFF. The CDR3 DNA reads TGTGCCAGCAGCTTAAGTTCCGGGAACACTGAAGCTTTCTTT.

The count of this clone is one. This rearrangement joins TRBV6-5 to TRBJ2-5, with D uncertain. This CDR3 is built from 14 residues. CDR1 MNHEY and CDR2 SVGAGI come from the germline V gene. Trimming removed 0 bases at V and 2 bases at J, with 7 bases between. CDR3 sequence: CASSYSAAQETQYF. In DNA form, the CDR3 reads TGTGCCAGCAGTTACTCGGCGGCACAAGAGACCCAGTACTTC.

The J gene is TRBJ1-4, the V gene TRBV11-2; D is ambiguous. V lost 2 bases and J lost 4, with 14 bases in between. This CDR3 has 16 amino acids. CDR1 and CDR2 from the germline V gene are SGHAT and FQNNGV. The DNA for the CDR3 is TGTGCCAGCAGCTTACCGGGAAGCTGGGATAATGAAAAACTGTTTTTT. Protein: CASSLPGSWDNEKLFF.

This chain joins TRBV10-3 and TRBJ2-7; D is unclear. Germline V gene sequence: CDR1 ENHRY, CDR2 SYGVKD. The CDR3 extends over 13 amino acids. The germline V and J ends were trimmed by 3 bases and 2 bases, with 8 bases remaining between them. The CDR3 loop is CAISDQAAYEQYF. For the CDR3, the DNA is TGTGCCATCAGTGACCAGGCCGCCTACGAGCAGTACTTC.

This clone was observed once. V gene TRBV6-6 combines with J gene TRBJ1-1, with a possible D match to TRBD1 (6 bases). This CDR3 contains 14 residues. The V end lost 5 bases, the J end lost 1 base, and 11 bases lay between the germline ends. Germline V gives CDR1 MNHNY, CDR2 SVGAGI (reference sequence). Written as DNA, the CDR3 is TGTGCCAGCAGTCGGGGGGCGGGGAACACTGAAGCTTTCTTT. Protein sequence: CASSRGAGNTEAFF.

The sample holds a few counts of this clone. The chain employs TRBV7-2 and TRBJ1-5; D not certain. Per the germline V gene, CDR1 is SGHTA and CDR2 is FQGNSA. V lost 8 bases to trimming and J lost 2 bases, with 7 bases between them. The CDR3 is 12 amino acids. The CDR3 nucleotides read TGTGCCAGCGCGGAGGGCAATCAGCCCCAGCATTTT. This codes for CASAEGNQPQHF.

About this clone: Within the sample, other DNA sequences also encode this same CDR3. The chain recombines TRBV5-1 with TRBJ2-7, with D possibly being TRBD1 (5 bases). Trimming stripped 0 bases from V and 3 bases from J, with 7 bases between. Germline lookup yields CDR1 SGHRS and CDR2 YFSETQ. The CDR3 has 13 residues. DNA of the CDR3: TGCGCCAGCAGCTTGGGACAGATCTACGAGCAGTACTTC. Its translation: CASSLGQIYEQYF.

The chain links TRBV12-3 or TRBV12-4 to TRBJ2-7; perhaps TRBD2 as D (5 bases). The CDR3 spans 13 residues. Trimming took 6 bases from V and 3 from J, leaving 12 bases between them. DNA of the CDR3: TGTGCCAGCAGCCCCGGACGGGGCTACGAGCAGTACTTC. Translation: CASSPGRGYEQYF.

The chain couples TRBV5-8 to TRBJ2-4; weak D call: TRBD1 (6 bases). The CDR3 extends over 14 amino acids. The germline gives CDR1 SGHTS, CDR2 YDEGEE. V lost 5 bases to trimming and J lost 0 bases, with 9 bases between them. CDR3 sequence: CASSGGLAKNIQYF. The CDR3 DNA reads TGTGCCAGCAGTGGGGGCTTAGCCAAAAACATTCAGTACTTC.

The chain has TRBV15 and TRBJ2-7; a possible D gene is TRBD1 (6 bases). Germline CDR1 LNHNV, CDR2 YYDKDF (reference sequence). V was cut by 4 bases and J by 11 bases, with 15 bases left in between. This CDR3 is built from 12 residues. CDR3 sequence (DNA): TGTGCCACCAGCACACCGACAGGATTTAAGTACTTC. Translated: CATSTPTGFKYF.

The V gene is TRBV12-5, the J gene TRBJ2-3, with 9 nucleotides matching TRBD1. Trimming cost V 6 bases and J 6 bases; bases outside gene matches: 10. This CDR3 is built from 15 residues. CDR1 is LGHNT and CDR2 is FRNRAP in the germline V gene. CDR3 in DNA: TGTGCTAGTGGATCTTCCGGGACAGGGTGGGATACGCAGTATTTT. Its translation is CASGSSGTGWDTQYF.

The CDR3 nucleotides are TGTGCCAGCAGCTTAGGCAGGGACTACTCGGGCTACACCTTC. It is translated as CASSLGRDYSGYTF. This chain connects TRBV7-9 to TRBJ1-2; weak D call: TRBD1 (5 bases). This CDR3 has 14 residues. V was clipped by 1 base and J by 8 bases, with 14 bases between them. Germline V gives CDR1 SEHNR, CDR2 FQNEAQ (reference sequence). Full variable domain (rest looked up from reference TRBV7-9 and TRBJ1-2): DTGVSQNPRHKITKRGQNVTFRCDPISEHNRLYWYRQTLGQGPEFLTYFQNEAQLEKSRLLSDRFSAERPKGSFSTLEIQRTEQGDSAMYLCASSLGRDYSGYTFGSGTRLTVV.

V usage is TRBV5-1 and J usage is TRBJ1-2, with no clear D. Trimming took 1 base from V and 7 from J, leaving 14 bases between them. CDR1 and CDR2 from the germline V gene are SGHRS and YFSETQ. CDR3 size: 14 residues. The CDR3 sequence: CASSLTGNLGGYTF. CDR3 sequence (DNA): TGCGCCAGCAGCTTGACGGGAAACCTCGGTGGCTACACCTTC.

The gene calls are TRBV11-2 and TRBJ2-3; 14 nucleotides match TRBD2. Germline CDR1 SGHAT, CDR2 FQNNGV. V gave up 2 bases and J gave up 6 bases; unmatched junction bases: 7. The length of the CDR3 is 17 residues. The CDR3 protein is CASSLRTSGGLVDTQYF. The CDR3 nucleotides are TGTGCCAGCAGCTTAAGGACTAGCGGGGGGCTGGTCGATACGCAGTATTTT.

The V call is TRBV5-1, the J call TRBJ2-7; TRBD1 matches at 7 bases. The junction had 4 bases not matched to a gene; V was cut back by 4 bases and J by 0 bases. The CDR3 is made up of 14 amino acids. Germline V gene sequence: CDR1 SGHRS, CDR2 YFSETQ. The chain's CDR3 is CASSRDSFSYEQYF. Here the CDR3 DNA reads TGCGCCAGCAGCCGGGACAGTTTCTCCTACGAGCAGTACTTC.

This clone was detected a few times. CDR3 loop: CASSTRLAGIYNEQFF. The CDR3 DNA sequence: TGTGCCAGCAGTACACGACTAGCGGGTATTTACAATGAGCAGTTCTTC. This chain connects TRBV6-2 or TRBV6-3 to TRBJ2-1; 10 nucleotides match TRBD2. The CDR3 covers 16 residues. In germline, CDR1 is MNHEY, CDR2 SVGEGT. V trimming: 5 bases; J trimming: 4 bases; junction bases outside the gene matches: 8.

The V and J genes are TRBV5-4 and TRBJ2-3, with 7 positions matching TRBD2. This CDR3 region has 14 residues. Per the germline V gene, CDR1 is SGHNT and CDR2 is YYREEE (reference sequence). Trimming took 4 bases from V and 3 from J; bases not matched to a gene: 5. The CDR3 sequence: CASSASGVTDTQYF. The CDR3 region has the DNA TGTGCCAGCAGCGCGAGCGGGGTAACAGATACGCAGTATTTT.

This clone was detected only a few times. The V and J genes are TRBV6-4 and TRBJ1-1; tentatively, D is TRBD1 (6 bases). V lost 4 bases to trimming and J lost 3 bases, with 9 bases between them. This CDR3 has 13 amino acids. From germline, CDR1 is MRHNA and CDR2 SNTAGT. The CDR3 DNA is TGTGCCAGCAGTGCACAGGGTCACACTGAAGCTTTCTTT. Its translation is CASSAQGHTEAFF.